This entry describes one T cell receptor (beta chain). The antigen is not known. This entry comes from a study of quantifying T cell responses using KT2 cells. Study information: Reverse transcription used primers in the TCR alpha and beta constant regions. General study points: The number of KT2 alpha and beta sequences was a linear function of input KT2 cells. Very high KT2 spike-in numbers caused saturation in KT2 sequence detection.

A single-stranded UMI oligo with SP2 sequence was ligated to cDNA 3' ends. First-round PCR used about 4 cycles and beta primers RC1.1 and RC1.2 covering TRBC1 and TRBC2. TCRdb processed the UMI-ligation and nested PCR reads anew with MiXCR; each CDR3 protein has one entry. The repertoire holds roughly 51,000 distinct CDR3 sequences, with around an eighth as singletons. Trimming left V 1 base short and J 3 bases short, with 12 bases between. CDR1 and CDR2 (germline): KGHSH, LQKENI. The CDR3 covers 15 residues. KT2, a clone with a known TCR, was spiked into unfractionated PBMC. Different KT2-to-PBMC ratios were created with a constant PBMC count.

The sequenced material came from PBMCs spiked with cells of the T cell clone KT2. The chain is built from TRBV18 and TRBJ2-5, with D unresolved. The origin of this receptor is a human donor. The CDR3 protein is CASSPRSGSKETQYF. Written as DNA, the CDR3 is TGTGCCAGCTCACCACGTTCTGGCAGCAAAGAGACCCAGTACTTC.